What follows are 9 T cell receptor beta chains derived from one specimen sequenced in a study of cytomegalovirus exposure and HLA in healthy donors. Data came from immunoSEQ multiplex PCR; TCRdb stores just in-frame clones and leaves some out. This sample has fewer than 200,000 clones, with 75% to 90% found just once. Sequenced sample: PBMCs. Every receptor here comes from a man between 18 and 35 years old in good health and CMV-seropositive.

The gene calls are TRBV28 and TRBJ1-1; TRBD1 matches at 9 bases. V lost 4 bases to trimming and J lost 1 base; unmatched junction nucleotides: 4. CDR3 size: 15 residues. In germline, CDR1 is MDHEN, CDR2 SYDVKM. This CDR3 is CASSSKTGGNTEAFF. Here the CDR3 DNA reads TGTGCCAGCAGTTCGAAGACAGGGGGGAACACTGAAGCTTTCTTT.

This clone has a handful of counts. The chain has TRBV27 and TRBJ1-5; no firm D call. CDR1 is MNHEY and CDR2 is SMNVEV in the germline V gene (reference sequence). The CDR3 extends over 14 amino acids. V lost 0 bases and J 7 bases, leaving 10 bases between the germline ends. The CDR3 DNA reads as TGTGCCAGCAGTTTATCGGGCAGCGGACAGCCCCAGCATTTT. It codes for CASSLSGSGQPQHF.

The genes are TRBV19 and TRBJ1-4, with no clear D. Germline lookup yields CDR1 LNHDA and CDR2 SQIVND (reference sequence). Trimming removed 6 bases from V and 0 bases from J, with 8 bases in between. The CDR3 has 14 amino acids. CDR3 nucleotides: TGTGCCAGTAGGGACTATGCAACTAATGAAAAACTGTTTTTT. It encodes CASRDYATNEKLFF.

The chain links TRBV6-5 to TRBJ1-1, with a tentative D call TRBD1 (5 bases). The CDR3 length is 16 residues. In germline, CDR1 is MNHEY, CDR2 SVGAGI. V dropped 0 bases and J dropped 5 bases, with 16 bases sitting between them. As DNA, the CDR3 is TGTGCCAGCAGTTACTCGCGGTCCAGGGTGGGAACTGAAGCTTTCTTT. Its protein product is CASSYSRSRVGTEAFF.

This clone was seen just once. The CDR3: CASSLDIQETQYF. Written as DNA, the CDR3 is TGTGCCAGCAGCTTGGACATTCAAGAGACCCAGTACTTC. The chain employs TRBV5-6 and TRBJ2-5; D gene unclear. The V gene's germline CDR1 is SGHDT and CDR2 YYEEEE. This CDR3 is built from 13 residues. The V gene lost 0 bases and the J gene lost 2 bases, with 5 bases spanning the gap. Based on the CDR3 plus reference TRBV5-6 and TRBJ2-5, the full variable domain is DAGVTQSPTHLIKTRGQQVTLRCSPKSGHDTVSWYQQALGQGPQFIFQYYEEEERQRGNFPDRFSGHQFPNYSSELNVNALLLGDSALYLCASSLDIQETQYFGPGTRLLVL.

V gene TRBV6-1 combines with J gene TRBJ2-7, with D unclear. This CDR3 contains 14 residues. Trimming removed 2 bases at V and 1 base at J, with 9 bases between. The germline CDR1 and CDR2 sequences are MNHNS and SASEGT. CDR3 sequence reads: CASSEYRGSYEQYF. The CDR3 region has the DNA TGTGCCAGCAGTGAATATCGCGGTTCCTACGAGCAGTACTTC.

The chain links TRBV18 to TRBJ2-1; D not certain. The germline V gene has CDR1 KGHSH and CDR2 LQKENI. V was shortened by 3 bases and J by 0 bases, with 6 bases between the two germline ends. The CDR3 consists of 14 residues. CDR3 loop: CASSPLSSYNEQFF. CDR3 coding DNA: TGTGCCAGCTCACCCCTAAGCTCCTACAATGAGCAGTTCTTC.

This chain links TRBV30 with TRBJ2-7; D is perhaps TRBD2 (5 bases). Germline CDR1 and CDR2: GTSNPN and SVGIG (reference sequence). This CDR3 has 12 residues. Trimming shortened V by 4 bases and J by 4 bases, and 11 bases separated the two germline ends. In nucleotides, the CDR3 is TGTGCCTGGACTAGCCAAGGGTACGAGCAGTACTTC. The encoded protein is CAWTSQGYEQYF.

The chain combines TRBV5-6 with TRBJ1-2, with 7 bases matching TRBD1. The CDR3 has 13 amino acids. Germline CDR1 SGHDT, CDR2 YYEEEE. With V trimmed by 4 bases and J by 2 bases, 2 bases remained unmatched. CDR3 residues: CASSADRNYGYTF. The CDR3 DNA sequence: TGTGCCAGCAGCGCGGACAGGAACTATGGCTACACCTTC.